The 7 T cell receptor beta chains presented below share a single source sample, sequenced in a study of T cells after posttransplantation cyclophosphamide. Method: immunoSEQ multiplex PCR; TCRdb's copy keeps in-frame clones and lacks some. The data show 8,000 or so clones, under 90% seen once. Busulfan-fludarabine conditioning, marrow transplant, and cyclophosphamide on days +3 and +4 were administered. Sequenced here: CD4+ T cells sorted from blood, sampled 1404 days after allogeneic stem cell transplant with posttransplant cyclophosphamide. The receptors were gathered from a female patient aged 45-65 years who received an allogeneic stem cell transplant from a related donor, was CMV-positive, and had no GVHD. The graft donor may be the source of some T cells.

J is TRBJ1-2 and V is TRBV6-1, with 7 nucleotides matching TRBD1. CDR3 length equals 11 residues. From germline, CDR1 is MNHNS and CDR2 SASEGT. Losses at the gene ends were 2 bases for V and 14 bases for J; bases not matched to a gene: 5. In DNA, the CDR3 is TGTGCCAGCAGTGAACTCAGGGGGACGACCTTC. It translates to CASSELRGTTF.

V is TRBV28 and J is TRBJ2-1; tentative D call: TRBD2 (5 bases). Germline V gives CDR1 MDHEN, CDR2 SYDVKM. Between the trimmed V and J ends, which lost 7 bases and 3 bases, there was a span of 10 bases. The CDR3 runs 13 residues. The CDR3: CASKLGIYNEQFF. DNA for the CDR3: TGTGCCAGCAAACTAGGGATCTACAATGAGCAGTTCTTC.

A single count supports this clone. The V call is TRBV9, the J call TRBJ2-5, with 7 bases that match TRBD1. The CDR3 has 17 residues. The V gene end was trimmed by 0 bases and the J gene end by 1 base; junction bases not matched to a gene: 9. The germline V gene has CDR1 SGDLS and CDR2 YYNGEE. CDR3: CASSVAPSAGGQETQYF. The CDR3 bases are TGTGCCAGCAGCGTAGCCCCCTCTGCAGGGGGCCAAGAGACCCAGTACTTC.

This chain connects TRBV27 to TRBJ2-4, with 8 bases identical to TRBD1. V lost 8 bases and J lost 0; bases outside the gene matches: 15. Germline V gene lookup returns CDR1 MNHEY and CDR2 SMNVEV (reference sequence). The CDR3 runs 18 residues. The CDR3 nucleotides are TGTGCCAGCGGGCCCGGACAGGGCCTACGCCTAGCCAAAAACATTCAGTACTTC. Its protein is CASGPGQGLRLAKNIQYF.

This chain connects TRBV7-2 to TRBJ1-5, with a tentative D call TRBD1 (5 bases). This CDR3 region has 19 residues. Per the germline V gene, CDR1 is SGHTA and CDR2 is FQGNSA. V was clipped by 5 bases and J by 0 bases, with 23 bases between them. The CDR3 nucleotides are TGTGCCAGCAGCCCCTACCCTGGGACTTCCGGGGGTAGCAATCAGCCCCAGCATTTT. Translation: CASSPYPGTSGGSNQPQHF.

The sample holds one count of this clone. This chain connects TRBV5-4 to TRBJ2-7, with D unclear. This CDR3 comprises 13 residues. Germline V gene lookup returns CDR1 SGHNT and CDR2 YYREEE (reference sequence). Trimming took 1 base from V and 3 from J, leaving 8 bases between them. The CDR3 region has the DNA TGTGCCAGCAGCTTGAGCGTGAACTACGAGCAGTACTTC. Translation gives CASSLSVNYEQYF.

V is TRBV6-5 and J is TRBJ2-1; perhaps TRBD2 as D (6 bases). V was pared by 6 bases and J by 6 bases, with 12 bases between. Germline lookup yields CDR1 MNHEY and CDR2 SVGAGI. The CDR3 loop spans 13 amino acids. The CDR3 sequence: CASRRLGGNEQFF. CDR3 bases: TGTGCCAGCAGGAGACTAGGCGGCAATGAGCAGTTCTTC.